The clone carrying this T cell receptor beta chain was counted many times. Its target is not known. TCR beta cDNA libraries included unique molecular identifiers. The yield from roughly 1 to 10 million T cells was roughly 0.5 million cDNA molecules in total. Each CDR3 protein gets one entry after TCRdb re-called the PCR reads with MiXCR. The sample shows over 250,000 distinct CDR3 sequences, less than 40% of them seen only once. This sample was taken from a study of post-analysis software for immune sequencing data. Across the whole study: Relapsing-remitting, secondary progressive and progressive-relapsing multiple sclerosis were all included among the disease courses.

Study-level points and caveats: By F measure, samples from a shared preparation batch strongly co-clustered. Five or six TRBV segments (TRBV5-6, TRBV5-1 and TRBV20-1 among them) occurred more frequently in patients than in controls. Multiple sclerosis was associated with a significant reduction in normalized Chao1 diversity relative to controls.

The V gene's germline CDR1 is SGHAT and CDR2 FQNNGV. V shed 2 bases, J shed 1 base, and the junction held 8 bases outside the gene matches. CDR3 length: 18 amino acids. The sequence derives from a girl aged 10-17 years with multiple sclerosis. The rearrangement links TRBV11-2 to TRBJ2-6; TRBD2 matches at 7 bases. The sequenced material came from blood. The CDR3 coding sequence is TGTGCCAGCAGCTTACTCTCCGGACTAGTGTCTGGGGCCAACGTCCTGACTTTC. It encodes CASSLLSGLVSGANVLTF. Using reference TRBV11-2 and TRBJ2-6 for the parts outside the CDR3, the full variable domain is EAGVAQSPRYKIIEKRQSVAFWCNPISGHATLYWYQQILGQGPKLLIQFQNNGVVDDSQLPKDRFSAERLKGVDSTLKIQPAKLEDSAVYLCASSLLSGLVSGANVLTFGAGSRLTVL.